This T cell receptor beta chain was retrieved from a study of T-cell reconstitution after alpha-beta-depleted transplantation in children. This CDR3 spans 18 amino acids. The V and J ends lost 7 bases and 6 bases, in that order; junction bases with no gene match: 24. Germline V gene sequence: CDR1 DFQATT, CDR2 SNEGSKA (reference sequence). Using unique molecular identifiers, the investigators prepared the TCRbeta library. TCRdb ran MiXCR on the PCR reads and lists one entry per CDR3 protein. The sample records about 540,000 distinct CDR3 sequences, 15% to 20% being singletons. This TCR derives from a human donor who donated a stem cell graft to a child with acute lymphoblastic leukemia. This sequence joins TRBV20-1 and TRBJ1-5; the match to TRBD1 covers 7 bases. The sequences come from PBMCs from the stem cell graft donor, collected from the stem cell graft. CDR3 nucleotide sequence: TGCAGTGGGATCGGCAGGGGGGCAGGGCGAGGTTATCGTCAGCCCCAGCATTTT. Residues: CSGIGRGAGRGYRQPQHF.